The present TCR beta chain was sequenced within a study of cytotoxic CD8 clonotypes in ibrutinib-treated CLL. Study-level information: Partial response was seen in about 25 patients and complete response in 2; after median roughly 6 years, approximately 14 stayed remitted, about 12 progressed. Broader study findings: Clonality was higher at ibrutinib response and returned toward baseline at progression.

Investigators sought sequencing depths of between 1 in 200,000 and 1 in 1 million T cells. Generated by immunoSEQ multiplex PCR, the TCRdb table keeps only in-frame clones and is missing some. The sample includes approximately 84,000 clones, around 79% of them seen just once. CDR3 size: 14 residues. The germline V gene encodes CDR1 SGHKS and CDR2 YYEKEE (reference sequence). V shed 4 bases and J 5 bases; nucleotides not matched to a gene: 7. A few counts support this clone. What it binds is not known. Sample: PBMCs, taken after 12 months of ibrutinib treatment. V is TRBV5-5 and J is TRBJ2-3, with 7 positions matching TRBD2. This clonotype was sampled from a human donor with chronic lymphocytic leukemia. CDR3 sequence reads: CASSRYGGGDTQYF. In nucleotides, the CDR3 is TGTGCCAGCAGCCGGTACGGCGGGGGAGATACGCAGTATTTT.